The clone carrying this T cell receptor beta chain was counted at least ten times. The CDR3 totals 16 residues. Trimming took 6 bases from V and 2 from J; bases not matched to a gene: 10. The sample is drawn from a study of identical twins' blood T cells. Authors' processing steps: Per-library CDR3 reads ranged about 2.2 to 3.6 million; clonotypes, ~85,000 to ~500,000. TCRdb redid the calling of the 5' RACE reads with MiXCR, one entry per CDR3 protein. What appears here as the V and J calls and clone size reflects TCRdb's work, not the paper's. The sample shows a few hundred thousand distinct CDR3 sequences, about 28% of them seen only once.

The chain couples TRBV12-3 or TRBV12-4 to TRBJ2-1; 7 nucleotides align to TRBD2. The source material was PBMCs. The origin of this receptor is a woman aged 18-50 years in good health. DNA for the CDR3: TGTGCCAGCAGCCTACTTTTGGGGACTACCTACAATGAGCAGTTCTTC. Protein product: CASSLLLGTTYNEQFF.